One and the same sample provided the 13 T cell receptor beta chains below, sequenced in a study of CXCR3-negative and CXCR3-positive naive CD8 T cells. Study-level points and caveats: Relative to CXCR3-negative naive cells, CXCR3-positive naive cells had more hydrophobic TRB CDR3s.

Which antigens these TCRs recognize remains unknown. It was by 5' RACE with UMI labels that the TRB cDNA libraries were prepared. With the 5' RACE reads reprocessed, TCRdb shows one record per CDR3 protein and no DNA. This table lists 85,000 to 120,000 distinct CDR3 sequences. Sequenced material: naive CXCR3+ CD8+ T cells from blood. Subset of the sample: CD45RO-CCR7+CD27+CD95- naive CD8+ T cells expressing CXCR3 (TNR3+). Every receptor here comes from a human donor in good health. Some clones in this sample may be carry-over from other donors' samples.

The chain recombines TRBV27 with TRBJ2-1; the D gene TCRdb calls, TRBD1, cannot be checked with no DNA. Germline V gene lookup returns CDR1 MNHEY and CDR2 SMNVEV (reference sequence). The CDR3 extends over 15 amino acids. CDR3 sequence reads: CASSLGQGVGNEQFF.

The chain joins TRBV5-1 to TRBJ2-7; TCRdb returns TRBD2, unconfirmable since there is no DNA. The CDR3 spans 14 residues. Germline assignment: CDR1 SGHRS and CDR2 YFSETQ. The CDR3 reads CASSHAGGPYEQYF.

CDR3 amino acids: CASSWTDNYNEQFF. The chain couples TRBV13 to TRBJ2-1; TCRdb designates TRBD1, a call that cannot be tested without DNA. The CDR3 has 14 residues. Germline V gene data show CDR1 as PRHDT and CDR2 as FYEKMQ (reference sequence).

The CDR3 spells CASSGGQGVRNEQFF. The J gene is TRBJ2-1, the V gene TRBV7-3; TCRdb selects TRBD1, and the lack of DNA leaves this call unchecked. The CDR3 length is 15 residues. Germline CDR1 and CDR2: SGHTA and FQGTGA.

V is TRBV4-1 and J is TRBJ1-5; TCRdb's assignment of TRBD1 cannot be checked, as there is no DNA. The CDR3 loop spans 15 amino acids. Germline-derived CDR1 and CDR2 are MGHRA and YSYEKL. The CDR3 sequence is CASSRTGGENQPQHF.

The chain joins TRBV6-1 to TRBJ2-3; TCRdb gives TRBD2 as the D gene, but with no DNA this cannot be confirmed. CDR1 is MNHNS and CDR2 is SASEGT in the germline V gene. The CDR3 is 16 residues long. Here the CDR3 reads CASSERWRQGADTQYF.

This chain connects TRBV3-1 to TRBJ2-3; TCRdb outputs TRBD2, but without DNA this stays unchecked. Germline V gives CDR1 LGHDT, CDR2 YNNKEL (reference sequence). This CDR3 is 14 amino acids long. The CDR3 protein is CASGEGSNADTQYF.

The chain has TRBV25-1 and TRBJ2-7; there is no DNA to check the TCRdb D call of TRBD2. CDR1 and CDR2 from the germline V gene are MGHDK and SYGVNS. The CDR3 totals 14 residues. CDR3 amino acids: CASSEQRGIYEQYF.

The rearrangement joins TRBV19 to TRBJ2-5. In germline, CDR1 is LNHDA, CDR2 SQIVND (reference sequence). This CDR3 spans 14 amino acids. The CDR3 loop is CASKKAVTQETQYF.

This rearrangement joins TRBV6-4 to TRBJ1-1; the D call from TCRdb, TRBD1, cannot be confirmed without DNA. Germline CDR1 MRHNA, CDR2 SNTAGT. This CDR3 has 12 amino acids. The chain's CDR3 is CASSGVNTEAFF.

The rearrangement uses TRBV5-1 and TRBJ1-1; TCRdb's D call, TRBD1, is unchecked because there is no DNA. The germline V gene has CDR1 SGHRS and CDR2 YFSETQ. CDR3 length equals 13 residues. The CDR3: CASSETGGAGAFF.

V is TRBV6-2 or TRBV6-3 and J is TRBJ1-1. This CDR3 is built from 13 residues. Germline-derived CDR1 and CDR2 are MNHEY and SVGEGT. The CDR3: CASSYGRNTEAFF.

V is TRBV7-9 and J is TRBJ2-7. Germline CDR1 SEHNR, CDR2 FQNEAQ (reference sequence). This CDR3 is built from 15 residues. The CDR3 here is CASSSPEQGVHEQYF.